This paragraph covers one T cell receptor beta chain sequence. The antigen is not known. TCRdb keeps only in-frame clones here, not all; method: immunoSEQ multiplex PCR. The sample lists 53,000 or so clones, about 93% occurring once. Patients who had autoimmune disease history or got systemic immunosuppression were left out. These data come from a study of OX40 agonist ivuxolimab in advanced cancers. There are 17 residues in the CDR3. CDR1 is SGHTA and CDR2 is FQGTGA in the germline V gene. Trimming removed 4 bases from V and 0 bases from J, with 16 bases in between. Broader study findings: Clonal expansion was seen in CD4+ and CD8+ blood T cells by week 6 at 0.1 to 3.0 mg/kg. CD8+ T cells showed, on average, more clonal expansion than CD4+ cells.

The chain joins TRBV7-3 to TRBJ1-3; weak D call: TRBD1 (5 bases). The sample in question was CD4+ or CD8+ T cells sorted from blood, obtained in a trial of the OX40 agonist ivuxolimab. This clonotype was sampled from an adult with an advanced solid tumor such as melanoma, head and neck, liver or kidney cancer. CDR3 sequence reads: CASSSHPQGFSGNTIYF. The CDR3, as DNA: TGTGCCAGCAGCTCGCACCCTCAGGGTTTCTCTGGAAACACCATATATTTT.